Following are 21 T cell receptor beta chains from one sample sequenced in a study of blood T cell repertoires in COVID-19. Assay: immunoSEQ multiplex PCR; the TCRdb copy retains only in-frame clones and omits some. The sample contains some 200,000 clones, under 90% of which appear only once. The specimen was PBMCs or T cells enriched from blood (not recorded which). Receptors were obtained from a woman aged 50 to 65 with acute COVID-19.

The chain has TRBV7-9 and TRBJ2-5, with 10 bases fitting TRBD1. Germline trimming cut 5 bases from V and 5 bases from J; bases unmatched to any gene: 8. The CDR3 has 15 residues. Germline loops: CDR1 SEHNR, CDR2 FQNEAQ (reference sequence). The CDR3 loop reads CASSPPPGQGETQYF. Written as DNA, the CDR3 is TGTGCCAGCAGCCCCCCTCCGGGACAGGGGGAGACCCAGTACTTC. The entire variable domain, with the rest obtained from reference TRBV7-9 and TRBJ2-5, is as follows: DTGVSQNPRHKITKRGQNVTFRCDPISEHNRLYWYRQTLGQGPEFLTYFQNEAQLEKSRLLSDRFSAERPKGSFSTLEIQRTEQGDSAMYLCASSPPPGQGETQYFGPGTRLLVL.

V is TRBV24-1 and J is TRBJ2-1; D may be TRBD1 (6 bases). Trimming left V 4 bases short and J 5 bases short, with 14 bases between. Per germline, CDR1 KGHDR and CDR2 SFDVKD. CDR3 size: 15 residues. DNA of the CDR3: TGTGCCACCAGTGAGACCAGAGCAGGGGACAATGAGCAGTTCTTC. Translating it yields CATSETRAGDNEQFF.

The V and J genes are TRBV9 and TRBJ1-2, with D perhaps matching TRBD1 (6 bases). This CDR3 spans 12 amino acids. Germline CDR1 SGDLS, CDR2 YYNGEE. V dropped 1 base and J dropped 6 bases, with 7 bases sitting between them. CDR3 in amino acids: CASSVNRDGYTF. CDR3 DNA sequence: TGTGCCAGCAGCGTAAACAGGGATGGCTACACCTTC.

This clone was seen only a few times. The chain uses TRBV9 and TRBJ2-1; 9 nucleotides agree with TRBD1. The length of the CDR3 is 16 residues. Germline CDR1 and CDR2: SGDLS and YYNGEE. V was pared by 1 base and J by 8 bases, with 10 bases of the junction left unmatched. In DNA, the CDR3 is TGTGCCAGCAGCGTAAGAACCCGGACAGGGGTCGATGAGCAGTTCTTC. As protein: CASSVRTRTGVDEQFF.

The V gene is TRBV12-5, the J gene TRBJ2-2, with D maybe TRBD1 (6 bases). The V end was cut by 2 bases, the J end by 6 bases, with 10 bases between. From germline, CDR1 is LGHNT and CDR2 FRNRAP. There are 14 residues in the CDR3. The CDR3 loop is CASGLPGTSGELFF. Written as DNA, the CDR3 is TGTGCTAGTGGTTTGCCCGGGACATCCGGGGAGCTGTTTTTT.

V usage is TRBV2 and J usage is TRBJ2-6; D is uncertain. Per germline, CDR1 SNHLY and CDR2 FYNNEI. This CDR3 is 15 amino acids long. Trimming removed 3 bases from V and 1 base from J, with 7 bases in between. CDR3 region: CASSDLGSGANVLTF. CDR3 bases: TGTGCCAGCAGTGACCTAGGATCTGGGGCCAACGTCCTGACTTTC.

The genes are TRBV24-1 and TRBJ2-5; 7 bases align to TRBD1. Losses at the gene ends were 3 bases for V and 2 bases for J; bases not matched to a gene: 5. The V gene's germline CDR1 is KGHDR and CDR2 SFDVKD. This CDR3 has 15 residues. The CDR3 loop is CATSDPGTAQETQYF. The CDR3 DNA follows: TGTGCCACCAGTGATCCCGGGACAGCTCAAGAGACCCAGTACTTC.

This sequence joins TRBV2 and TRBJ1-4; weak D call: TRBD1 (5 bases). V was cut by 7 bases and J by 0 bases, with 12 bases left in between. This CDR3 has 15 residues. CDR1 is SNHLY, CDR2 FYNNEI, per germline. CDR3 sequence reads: CASIRRVTTNEKLFF. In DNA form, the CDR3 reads TGTGCCAGCATCCGCAGGGTTACAACTAATGAAAAACTGTTTTTT.

CDR3 protein: CSAWTSGRGGKQFF. Here the CDR3 DNA reads TGCAGCGCCTGGACTAGCGGGCGAGGGGGTAAGCAGTTCTTC. V usage is TRBV29-1 and J usage is TRBJ2-1; 11 bases fit TRBD2. The length of the CDR3 is 14 residues. J gave up 11 bases and V 7 bases, and 13 bases lay outside the gene matches. Per germline, CDR1 SQVTM and CDR2 ANQGSEA.

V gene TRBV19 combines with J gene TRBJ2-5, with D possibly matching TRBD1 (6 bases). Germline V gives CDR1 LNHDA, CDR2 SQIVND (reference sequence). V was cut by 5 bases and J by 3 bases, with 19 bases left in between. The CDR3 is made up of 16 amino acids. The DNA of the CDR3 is TGTGCCAGTAGTTTAAACCCGGACAGTTCCAAAGAGACCCAGTACTTC. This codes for CASSLNPDSSKETQYF.

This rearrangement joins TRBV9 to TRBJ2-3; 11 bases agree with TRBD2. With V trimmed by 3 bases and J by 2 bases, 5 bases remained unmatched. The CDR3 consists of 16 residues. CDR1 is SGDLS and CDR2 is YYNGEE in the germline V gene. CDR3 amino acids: CASSALAGGNTDTQYF. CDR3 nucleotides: TGTGCCAGCAGCGCGTTAGCGGGAGGGAACACAGATACGCAGTATTTT.

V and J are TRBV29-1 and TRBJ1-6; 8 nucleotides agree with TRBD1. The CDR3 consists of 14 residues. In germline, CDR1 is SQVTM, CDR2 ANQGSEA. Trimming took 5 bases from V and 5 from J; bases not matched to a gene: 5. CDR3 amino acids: CSVRLGQDNSPLHF. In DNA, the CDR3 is TGCAGCGTTAGATTGGGACAGGATAATTCACCCCTCCACTTT.

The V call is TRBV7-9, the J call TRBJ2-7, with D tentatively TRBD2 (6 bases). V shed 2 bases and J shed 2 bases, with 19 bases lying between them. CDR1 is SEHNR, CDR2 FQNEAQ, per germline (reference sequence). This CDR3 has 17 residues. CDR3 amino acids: CASSLKGSTGLPYEQYF. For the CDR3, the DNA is TGTGCCAGCAGCTTAAAAGGATCAACGGGACTTCCCTACGAGCAGTACTTC.

The CDR3 coding sequence is TGTGCCAGCAGCCAAGCCGGGACTAGCGGGAGGGGGGTCTACAATGAGCAGTTCTTC. Protein: CASSQAGTSGRGVYNEQFF. The chain couples TRBV3-1 (or the pseudogene TRBV3-2) to TRBJ2-1, with 16 bases fitting TRBD2. CDR1 is LGHDT and CDR2 is YNNKEL in the germline V gene (reference sequence). After removal of 1 base from V and 3 bases from J, the junction contained 6 bases not matched to a gene. The length of the CDR3 is 19 residues.

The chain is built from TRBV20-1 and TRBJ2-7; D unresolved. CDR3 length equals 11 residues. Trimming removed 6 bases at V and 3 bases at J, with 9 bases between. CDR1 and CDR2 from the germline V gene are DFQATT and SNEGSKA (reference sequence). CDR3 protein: CSALRSYEQYF. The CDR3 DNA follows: TGCAGTGCACTGCGGAGCTACGAGCAGTACTTC.

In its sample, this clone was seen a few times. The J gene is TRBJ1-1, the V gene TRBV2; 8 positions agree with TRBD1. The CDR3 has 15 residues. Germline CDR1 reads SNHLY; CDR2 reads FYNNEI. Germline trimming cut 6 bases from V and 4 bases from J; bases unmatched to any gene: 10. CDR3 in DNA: TGTGCCAGCAGATTGGACCTTACAGGGGGCACTGAAGCTTTCTTT. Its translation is CASRLDLTGGTEAFF.

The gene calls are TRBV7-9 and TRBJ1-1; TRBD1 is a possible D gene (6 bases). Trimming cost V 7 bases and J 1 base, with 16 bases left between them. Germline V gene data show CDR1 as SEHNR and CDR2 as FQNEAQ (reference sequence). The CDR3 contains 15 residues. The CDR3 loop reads CASNSGGRGNTEAFF. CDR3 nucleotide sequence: TGTGCCAGCAATTCAGGCGGCAGGGGGAACACTGAAGCTTTCTTT.

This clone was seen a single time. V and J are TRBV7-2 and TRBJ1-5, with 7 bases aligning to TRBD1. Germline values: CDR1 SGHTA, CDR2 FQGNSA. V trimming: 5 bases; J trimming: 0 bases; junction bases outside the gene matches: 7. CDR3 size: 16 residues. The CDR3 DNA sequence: TGTGCCAGCAGCGAATGGGGGACAGTTAGCAATCAGCCCCAGCATTTT. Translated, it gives CASSEWGTVSNQPQHF.

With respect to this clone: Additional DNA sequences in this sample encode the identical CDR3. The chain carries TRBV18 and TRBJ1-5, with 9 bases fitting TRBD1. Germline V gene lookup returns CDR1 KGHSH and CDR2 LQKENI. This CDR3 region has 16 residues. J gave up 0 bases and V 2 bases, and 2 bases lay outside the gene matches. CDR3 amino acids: CASSPGTGYSNQPQHF. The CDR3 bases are TGTGCCAGCTCACCAGGGACAGGGTATAGCAATCAGCCCCAGCATTTT.

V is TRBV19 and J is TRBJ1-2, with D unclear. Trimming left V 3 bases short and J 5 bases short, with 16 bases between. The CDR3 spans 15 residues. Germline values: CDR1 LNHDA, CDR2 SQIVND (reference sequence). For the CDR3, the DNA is TGTGCCAGTAGTATTCAATCAGGAGGGAGGTATGGCTACACCTTC. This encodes CASSIQSGGRYGYTF. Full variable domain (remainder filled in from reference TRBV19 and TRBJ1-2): DGGITQSPKYLFRKEGQNVTLSCEQNLNHDAMYWYRQDPGQGLRLIYYSQIVNDFQKGDIAEGYSVSREKKESFPLTVTSAQKNPTAFYLCASSIQSGGRYGYTFGSGTRLTVV.

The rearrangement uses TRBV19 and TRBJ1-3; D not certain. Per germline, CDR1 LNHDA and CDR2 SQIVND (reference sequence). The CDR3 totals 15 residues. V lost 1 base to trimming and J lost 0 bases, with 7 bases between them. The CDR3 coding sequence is TGTGCCAGTAGTATAGTGGCTGTCTCTGGAAACACCATATATTTT. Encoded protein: CASSIVAVSGNTIYF.